The present T cell receptor (beta chain) was sequenced within a study of shared clonotypes between healthy human individuals. Clones were read by immunoSEQ multiplex PCR, and TCRdb kept only the in-frame ones, dropping some. The sample lists 650,000 to 800,000 clones, just over 90% occurring once. Positively selected for CCR7, the CD45RO-negative cells used as naive CD8 cells excluded terminally differentiated effector memory CD45RA+ cells. The germline V and J ends were trimmed by 1 base and 0 bases, with 13 bases remaining between them. The CDR3 length is 16 residues. Germline CDR1 is MGHRA and CDR2 is YSYEKL.

This TCR derives from a man aged 25-45 years in good health. The rearrangement links TRBV4-1 to TRBJ2-7; perhaps TRBD1 as D (6 bases). The sequenced sample was naive CD8+ T cells sorted from blood. The DNA for the CDR3 is TGCGCCAGCAGCCAAGTCATTAACAGGGTCTCCTACGAGCAGTACTTC. Its protein product is CASSQVINRVSYEQYF.